This T cell receptor (beta chain) is from a study of Ad26.COV2.S vaccination and SARS-CoV-2 variants. Produced via immunoSEQ multiplex PCR; TCRdb's table is partial and in-frame only. Of around 450,000 clones detected, 70% to 90% appear once; the ten largest clones hold 3.6%. Treatment specified: some 19 received Ad26.COV2.S at low or high dose, single or two shots; about 5 received placebo; per-sample allocation not given. All samples were drawn on day 63, counting from the first vaccine or placebo injection. Germline assignment: CDR1 MNHEY and CDR2 SVGEGT. The CDR3 loop spans 17 amino acids. Trimming shortened V by 4 bases and J by 2 bases, and 21 bases separated the two germline ends.

This clonotype originated in a person between 18 and 60 years old who received the Ad26.COV2.S COVID-19 vaccine or a placebo. The specimen comprised peripheral blood, sampled in a trial of Ad26.COV2.S vaccine versus placebo. V gene TRBV6-2 or TRBV6-3 combines with J gene TRBJ2-7; no reliable D call. CDR3 nucleotides: TGTGCCAGCAGTTCACCGTTTAAGGACGCGTGGGCCTACGAGCAGTACTTC. Translated, it gives CASSSPFKDAWAYEQYF.